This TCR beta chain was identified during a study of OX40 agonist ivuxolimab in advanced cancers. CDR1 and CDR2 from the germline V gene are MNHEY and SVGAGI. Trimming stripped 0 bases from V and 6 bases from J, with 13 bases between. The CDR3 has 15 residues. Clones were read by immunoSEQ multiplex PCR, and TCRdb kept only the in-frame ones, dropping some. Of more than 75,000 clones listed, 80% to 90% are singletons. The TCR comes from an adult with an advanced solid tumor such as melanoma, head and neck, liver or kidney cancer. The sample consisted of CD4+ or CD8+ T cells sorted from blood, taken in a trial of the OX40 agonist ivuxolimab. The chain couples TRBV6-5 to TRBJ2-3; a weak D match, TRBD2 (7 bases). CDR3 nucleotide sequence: TGTGCCAGCAGTTACTCGGCAGGGAGGGGGGATACGCAGTATTTT. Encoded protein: CASSYSAGRGDTQYF.